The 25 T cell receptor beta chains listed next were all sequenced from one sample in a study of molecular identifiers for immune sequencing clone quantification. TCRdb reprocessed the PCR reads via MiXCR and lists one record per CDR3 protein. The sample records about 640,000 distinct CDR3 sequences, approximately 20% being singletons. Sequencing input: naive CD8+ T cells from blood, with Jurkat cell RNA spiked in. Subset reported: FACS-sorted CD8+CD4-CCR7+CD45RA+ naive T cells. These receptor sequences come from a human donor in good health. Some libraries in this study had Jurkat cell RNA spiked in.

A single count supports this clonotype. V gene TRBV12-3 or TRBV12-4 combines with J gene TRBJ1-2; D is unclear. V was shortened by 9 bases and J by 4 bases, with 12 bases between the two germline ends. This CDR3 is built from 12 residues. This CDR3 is CASGTRPYGYTF. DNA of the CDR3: TGTGCCAGTGGAACCCGACCCTATGGCTACACCTTC.

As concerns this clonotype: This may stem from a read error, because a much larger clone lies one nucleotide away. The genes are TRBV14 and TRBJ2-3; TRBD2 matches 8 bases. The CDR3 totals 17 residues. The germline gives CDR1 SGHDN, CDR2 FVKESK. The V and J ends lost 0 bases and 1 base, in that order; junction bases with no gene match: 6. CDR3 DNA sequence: TGTGCCAGCAGCCAAGAAGATAGCGGGAAGGGCACAGATACGCAGTATTTT. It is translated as CASSQEDSGKGTDTQYF. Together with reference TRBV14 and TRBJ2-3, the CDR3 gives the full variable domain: EAGVTQFPSHSVIEKGQTVTLRCDPISGHDNLYWYRRVMGKEIKFLLHFVKESKQDESGMPNNRFLAERTGGTYSTLKVQPAELEDSGVYFCASSQEDSGKGTDTQYFGPGTRLTVL.

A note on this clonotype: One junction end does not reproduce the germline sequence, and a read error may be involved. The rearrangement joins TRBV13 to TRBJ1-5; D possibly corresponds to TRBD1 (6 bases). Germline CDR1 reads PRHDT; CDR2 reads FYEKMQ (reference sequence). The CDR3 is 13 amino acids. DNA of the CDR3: TGTGTCAGCAGCTTGGACAGAAATCAGCCCCAGCATTTT. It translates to CVSSLDRNQPQHF. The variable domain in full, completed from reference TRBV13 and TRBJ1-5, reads AAGVIQSPRHLIKEKRETATLKCYPIPRHDTVYWYQQGPGQDPQFLISFYEKMQSDKGSIPDRFSAQQFSDYHSELNMSSLELGDSALYFCVSSLDRNQPQHFGDGTRLSIL.

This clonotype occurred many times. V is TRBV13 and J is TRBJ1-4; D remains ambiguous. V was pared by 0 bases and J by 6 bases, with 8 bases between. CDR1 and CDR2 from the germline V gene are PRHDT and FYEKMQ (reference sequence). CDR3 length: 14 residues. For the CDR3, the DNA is TGTGCCAGCAGCTTAGGGGAACGGGATGAAAAACTGTTTTTT. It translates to CASSLGERDEKLFF.

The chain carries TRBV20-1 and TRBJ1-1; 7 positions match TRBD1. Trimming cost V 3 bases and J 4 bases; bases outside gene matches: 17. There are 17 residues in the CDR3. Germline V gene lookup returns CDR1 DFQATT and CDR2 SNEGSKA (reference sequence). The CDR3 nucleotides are TGCAGTGCTAGGAAGGGACAGACGAACCTATTAAGCACTGAAGCTTTCTTT. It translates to CSARKGQTNLLSTEAFF.

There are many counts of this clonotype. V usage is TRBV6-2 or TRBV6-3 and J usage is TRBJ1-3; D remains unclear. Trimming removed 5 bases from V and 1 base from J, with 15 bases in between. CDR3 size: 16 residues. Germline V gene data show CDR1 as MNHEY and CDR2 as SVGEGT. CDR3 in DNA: TGTGCCAGCAGTCCGGTCCGGTTATCATCTGGAAACACCATATATTTT. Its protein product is CASSPVRLSSGNTIYF.

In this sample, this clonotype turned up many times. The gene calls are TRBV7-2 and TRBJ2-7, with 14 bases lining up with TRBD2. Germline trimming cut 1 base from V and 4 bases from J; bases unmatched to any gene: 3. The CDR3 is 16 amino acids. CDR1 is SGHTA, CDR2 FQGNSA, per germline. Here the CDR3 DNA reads TGTGCCAGCAGCTTAGGGGGACTAGCGGGGGTTTACGAGCAGTACTTC. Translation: CASSLGGLAGVYEQYF.

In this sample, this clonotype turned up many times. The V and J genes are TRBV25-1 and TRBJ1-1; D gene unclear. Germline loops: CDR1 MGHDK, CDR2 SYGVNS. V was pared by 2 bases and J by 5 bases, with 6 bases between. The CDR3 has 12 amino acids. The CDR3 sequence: CASSEPGTEAFF. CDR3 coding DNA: TGTGCCAGCAGTGAACCTGGTACTGAAGCTTTCTTT.

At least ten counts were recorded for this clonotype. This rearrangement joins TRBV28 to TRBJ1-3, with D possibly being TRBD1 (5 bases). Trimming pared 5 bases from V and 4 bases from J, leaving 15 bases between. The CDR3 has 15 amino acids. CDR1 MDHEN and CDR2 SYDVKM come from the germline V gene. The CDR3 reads CASSGRGYYGNTIYF. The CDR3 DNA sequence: TGTGCCAGCAGTGGACGGGGCTATTACGGAAACACCATATATTTT.

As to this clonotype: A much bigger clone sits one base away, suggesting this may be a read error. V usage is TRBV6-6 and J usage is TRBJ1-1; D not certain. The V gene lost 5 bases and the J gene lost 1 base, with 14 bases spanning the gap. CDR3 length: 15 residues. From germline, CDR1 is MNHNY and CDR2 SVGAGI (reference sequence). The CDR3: CASSPRPGPNTEAFF. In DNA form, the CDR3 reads TGTGCCAGCAGTCCACGACCGGGCCCGAACACTGAAGCTTTCTTT.

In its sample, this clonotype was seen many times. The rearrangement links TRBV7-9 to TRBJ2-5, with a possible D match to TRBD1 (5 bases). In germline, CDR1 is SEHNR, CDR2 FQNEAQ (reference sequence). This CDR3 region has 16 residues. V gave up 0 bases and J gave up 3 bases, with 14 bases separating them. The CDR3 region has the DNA TGTGCCAGCAGCTTAGCCCCTCGGGCCAGGGAAGAGACCCAGTACTTC. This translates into CASSLAPRAREETQYF.

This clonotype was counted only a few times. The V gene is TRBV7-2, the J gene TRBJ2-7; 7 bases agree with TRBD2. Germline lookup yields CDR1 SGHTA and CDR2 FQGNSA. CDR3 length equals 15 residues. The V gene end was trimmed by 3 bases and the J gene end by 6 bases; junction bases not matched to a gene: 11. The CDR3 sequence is CASSFGLSGGIEQYF. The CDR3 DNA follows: TGTGCCAGCAGCTTTGGGCTATCCGGGGGGATCGAGCAGTACTTC.

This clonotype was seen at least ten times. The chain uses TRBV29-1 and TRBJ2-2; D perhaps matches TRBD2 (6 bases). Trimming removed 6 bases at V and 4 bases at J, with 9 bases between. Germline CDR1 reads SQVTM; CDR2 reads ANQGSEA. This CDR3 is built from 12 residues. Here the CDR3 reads CSVAGGTGELFF. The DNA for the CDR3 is TGCAGCGTAGCCGGGGGCACCGGGGAGCTGTTTTTT.

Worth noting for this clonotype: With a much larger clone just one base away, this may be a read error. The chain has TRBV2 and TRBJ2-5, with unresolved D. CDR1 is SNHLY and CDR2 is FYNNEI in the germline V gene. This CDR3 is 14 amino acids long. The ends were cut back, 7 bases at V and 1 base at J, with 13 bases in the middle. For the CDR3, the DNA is TGTGCCAGCAAACTTGGCGCCTCCCAAGAGACCCAGTACTTC. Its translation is CASKLGASQETQYF.

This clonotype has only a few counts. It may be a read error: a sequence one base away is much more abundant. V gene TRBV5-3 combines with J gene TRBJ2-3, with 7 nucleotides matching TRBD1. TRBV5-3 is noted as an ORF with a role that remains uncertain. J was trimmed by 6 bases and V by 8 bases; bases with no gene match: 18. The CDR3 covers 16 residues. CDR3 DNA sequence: TGTGCCAGCAGCGGAGACAGGGCGCCGTTTGGGGATACGCAGTATTTT. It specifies CASSGDRAPFGDTQYF.

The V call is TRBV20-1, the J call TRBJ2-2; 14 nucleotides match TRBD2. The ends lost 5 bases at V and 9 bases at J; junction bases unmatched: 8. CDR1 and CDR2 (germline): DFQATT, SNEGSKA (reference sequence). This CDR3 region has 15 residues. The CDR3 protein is CSAGPGLAGVRELFF. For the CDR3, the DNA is TGCAGTGCTGGCCCGGGACTAGCGGGAGTCCGGGAGCTGTTTTTT.

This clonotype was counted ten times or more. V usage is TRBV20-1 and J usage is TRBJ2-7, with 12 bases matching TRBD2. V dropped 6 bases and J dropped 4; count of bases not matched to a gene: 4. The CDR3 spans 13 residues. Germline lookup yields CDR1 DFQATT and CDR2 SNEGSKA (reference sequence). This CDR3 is CSAETSGSYEQYF. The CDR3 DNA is TGCAGTGCCGAGACTAGCGGGAGTTACGAGCAGTACTTC.

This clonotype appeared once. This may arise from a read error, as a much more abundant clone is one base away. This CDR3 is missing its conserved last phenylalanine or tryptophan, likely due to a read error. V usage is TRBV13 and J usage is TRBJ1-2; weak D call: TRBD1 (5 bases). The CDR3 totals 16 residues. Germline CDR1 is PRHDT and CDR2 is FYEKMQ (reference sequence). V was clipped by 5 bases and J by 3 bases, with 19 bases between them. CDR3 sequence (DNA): TGTGCCAGCAGCCCCTTTGACAGCATTAACTACTATGGCTACACCTCC. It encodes CASSPFDSINYYGYTS.

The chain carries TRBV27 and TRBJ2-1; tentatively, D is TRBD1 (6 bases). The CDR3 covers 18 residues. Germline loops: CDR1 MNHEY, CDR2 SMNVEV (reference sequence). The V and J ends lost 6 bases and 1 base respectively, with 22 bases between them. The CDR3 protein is CASSVLGPTTGSYNEQFF. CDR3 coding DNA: TGTGCCAGCAGCGTTCTGGGGCCGACGACAGGTTCCTACAATGAGCAGTTCTTC.

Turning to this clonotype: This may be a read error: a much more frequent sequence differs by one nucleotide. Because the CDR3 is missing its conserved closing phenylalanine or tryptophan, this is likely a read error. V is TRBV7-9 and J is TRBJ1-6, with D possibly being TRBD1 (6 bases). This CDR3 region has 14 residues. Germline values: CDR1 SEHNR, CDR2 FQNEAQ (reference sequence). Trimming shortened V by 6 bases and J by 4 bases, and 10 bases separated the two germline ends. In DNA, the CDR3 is TGTGCCAGCAGTCAAACAGGGTATAATTCACCCCTCCACCTT. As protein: CASSQTGYNSPLHL.

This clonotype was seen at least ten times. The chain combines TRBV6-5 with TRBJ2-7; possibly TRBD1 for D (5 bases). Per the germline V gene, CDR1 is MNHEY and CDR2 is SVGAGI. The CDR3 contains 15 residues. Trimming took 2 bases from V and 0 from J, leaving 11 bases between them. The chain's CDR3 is CASSYGDRGSYEQYF. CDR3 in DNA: TGTGCCAGCAGTTACGGGGATAGGGGCTCCTACGAGCAGTACTTC.

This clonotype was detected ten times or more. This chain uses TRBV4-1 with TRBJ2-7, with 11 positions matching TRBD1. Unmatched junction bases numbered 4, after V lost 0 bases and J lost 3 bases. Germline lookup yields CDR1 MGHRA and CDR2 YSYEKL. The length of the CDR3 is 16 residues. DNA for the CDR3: TGCGCCAGCAGCCAAGATTCGGGGACAGGGGGCTACGAGCAGTACTTC. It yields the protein CASSQDSGTGGYEQYF.

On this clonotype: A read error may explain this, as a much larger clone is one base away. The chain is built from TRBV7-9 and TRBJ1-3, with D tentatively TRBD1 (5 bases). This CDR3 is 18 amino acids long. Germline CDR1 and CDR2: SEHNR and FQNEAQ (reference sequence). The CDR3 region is CASSSTIPGPYSGNTTYF. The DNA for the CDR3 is TGTGCCAGCAGCTCGACGATTCCGGGACCTTACTCTGGAAACACCACATATTTT.

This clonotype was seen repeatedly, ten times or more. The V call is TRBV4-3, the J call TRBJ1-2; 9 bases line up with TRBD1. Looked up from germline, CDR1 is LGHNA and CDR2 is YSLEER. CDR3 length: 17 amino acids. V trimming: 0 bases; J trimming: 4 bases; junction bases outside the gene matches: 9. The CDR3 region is CASSQDRGTGSVYGYTF. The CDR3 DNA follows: TGCGCCAGCAGCCAAGATAGGGGGACAGGGTCGGTCTATGGCTACACCTTC.

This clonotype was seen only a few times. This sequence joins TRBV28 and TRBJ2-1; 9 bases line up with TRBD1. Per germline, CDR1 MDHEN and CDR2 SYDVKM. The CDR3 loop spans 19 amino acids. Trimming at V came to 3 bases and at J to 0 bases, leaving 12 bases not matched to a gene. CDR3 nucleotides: TGTGCCAGCAGTTTCGGGACAGGGTTTGACCCGAGCTCCTACAATGAGCAGTTCTTC. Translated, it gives CASSFGTGFDPSSYNEQFF.